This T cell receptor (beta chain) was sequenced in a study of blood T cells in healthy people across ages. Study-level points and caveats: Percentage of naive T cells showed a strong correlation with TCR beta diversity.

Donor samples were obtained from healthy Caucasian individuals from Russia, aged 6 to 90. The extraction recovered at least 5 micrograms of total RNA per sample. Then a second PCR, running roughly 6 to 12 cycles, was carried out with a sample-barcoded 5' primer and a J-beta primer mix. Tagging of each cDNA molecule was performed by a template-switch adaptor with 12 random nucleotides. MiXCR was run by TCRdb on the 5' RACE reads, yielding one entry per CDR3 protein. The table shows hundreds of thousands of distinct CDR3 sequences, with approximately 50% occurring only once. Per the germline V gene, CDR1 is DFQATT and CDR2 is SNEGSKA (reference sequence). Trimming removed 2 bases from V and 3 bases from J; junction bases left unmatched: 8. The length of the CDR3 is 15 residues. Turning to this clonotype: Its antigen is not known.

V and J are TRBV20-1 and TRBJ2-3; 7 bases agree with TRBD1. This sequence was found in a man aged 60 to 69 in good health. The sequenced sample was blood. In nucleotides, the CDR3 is TGCAGTGCTAGACCGACAGGGATCCGGACAGATACGCAGTATTTT. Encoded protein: CSARPTGIRTDTQYF.